This T cell receptor beta chain was observed in a study of blood T cell repertoires in COVID-19. Overall study context: Some COVID-19 samples were acute and others convalescent; all came from the United States, Italy and Spain.

Assay used: immunoSEQ multiplex PCR; TCRdb lists only in-frame clones, some missing. This sample yields fewer than 500,000 clones, of which roughly 87% are seen a single time; about 2.1% belongs to the top ten. This CDR3 spans 15 amino acids. Trimming took off 0 bases at V and 4 bases at J, with 12 bases between the two ends. The germline V gene encodes CDR1 MNHEY and CDR2 SVGEGT. Participants came from fewer than 25 US areas, aged about 18 to 89 years. Categorization into cohorts depended on clinical history that participants reported. The chain links TRBV6-2 or TRBV6-3 to TRBJ1-2, with D uncertain. The clonotype was recovered from a woman aged 18-29 years with acute COVID-19. The sequenced sample was PBMCs or T cells enriched from blood (not recorded which). CDR3 DNA: TGTGCCAGCAGTTACTCGAGTTCGCCGGGCTATGGCTACACCTTC. Protein product: CASSYSSSPGYGYTF.